This T cell receptor (beta chain) was observed in a study of blood T cell repertoires in COVID-19. Study at large: Acute and convalescent COVID-19 samples came from the United States, Italy and Spain. PBMCs, B-cell-depleted T cells, or T cells provided the cDNA or gDNA that made up the material.

Original analysis: Using reference gene primer amplification, nucleated cell counts were estimated. Profiled with immunoSEQ multiplex PCR; TCRdb holds only in-frame clones, not every one. The V and J calls and the clone size are those of that table, but D and trimming were determined from the DNA. This table holds a few hundred thousand clones, approximately 90% found once. J gave up 3 bases and V 5 bases, and 7 bases lay outside the gene matches. This CDR3 is 15 amino acids long. CDR1 is SGHTA and CDR2 is FQGNSA in the germline V gene. This chain connects TRBV7-2 to TRBJ1-5, with TRBD1 identical over 7 bases. This sequence was found in a man aged 18 to 30 with active or convalescent COVID-19. Specimen: peripheral blood. The CDR3 region has the DNA TGTGCCAGCAGCACCAGGGGGTCGTTCAATCAGCCCCAGCATTTT. It codes for CASSTRGSFNQPQHF.